A selection of T cell receptor beta chains follows, all from one sample in a study of blood T cells in healthy people across ages. MiXCR was run by TCRdb on the 5' RACE reads, yielding one entry per CDR3 protein. The sample records about 1.1 million distinct CDR3 sequences, about two fifths being singletons. The sequenced sample consisted of blood. These TCRs come from a man between 18 and 35 years old in good health. Both conserved end residues are part of each CDR3. Fields, in order: V gene, D gene, clone size, J gene, CDR3 DNA, CDR3 protein. D genes are given only for firm matches. Size is stated for part of the rows, as once, few or many counts, or as a class when the clone is expanded.

TRBV20-1	NA	few	TRBJ1-1	TGCAGTGGTAGGGTGGGGAACACTGAAGCTTTCTTT	CSGRVGNTEAFF
TRBV5-1	NA	few	TRBJ1-6	TGCGCCAGCAGCTTGGTGGACTCCTATAATTCACCCCTCCACTTT	CASSLVDSYNSPLHF
TRBV7-2	NA	many	TRBJ1-4	TGTGCCAGCAGCTTAGTCGCTGACAGAACAACTAATGAAAAACTGTTTTTT	CASSLVADRTTNEKLFF
TRBV7-6	NA	NA	TRBJ2-6	TGTGCCAGCAGCGGACTTAACTCTGGGGCCAACGTCCTGACTTTC	CASSGLNSGANVLTF
TRBV7-2	NA	once	TRBJ2-7	TGTGCCAGCAGCCCCCAAAGTGGCAGGGGCTACGAGCAGTACTTC	CASSPQSGRGYEQYF
TRBV6-6	NA	few	TRBJ2-1	TGTGCCAGCAGCGCCCTAGATGAGCAGTTCTTC	CASSALDEQFF
TRBV5-1	NA	NA	TRBJ2-5	TGCGCCAGCAGCTTGGAGGGGATGTCGGGGACCCAGTACTTC	CASSLEGMSGTQYF
TRBV4-3	NA	few	TRBJ2-1	TGCGCCAGCAGCCAAGATAGCAGGATCTCCTACAATGAGCAGTTCTTC	CASSQDSRISYNEQFF
TRBV6-6	TRBD2	NA	TRBJ2-1	TGTGCCAGCAGTCAAATACGGGCTAGCGGGAAACACAATGAGCAGTTCTTC	CASSQIRASGKHNEQFF
TRBV7-2	TRBD2	few	TRBJ2-3	TGTGCCAGCAGCTCGCCGCAAACTAGCGGGGTCACAGATACGCAGTATTTT	CASSSPQTSGVTDTQYF
TRBV6-5	TRBD2	NA	TRBJ2-1	TGTGCCAGCAGTTACTCCCCAACTAGCGGGGCTTTAACCTACAATGAGCAGTTCTTC	CASSYSPTSGALTYNEQFF
TRBV27	NA	NA	TRBJ2-7	TGTGCCAGCAGTTTTCCGGGTTCCGTCTACGAGCAGTACTTC	CASSFPGSVYEQYF
TRBV7-2	TRBD2	once	TRBJ2-1	TGTGCCAGCAGTCAATCGGGGGGGCCGTTCTTC	CASSQSGGPFF
TRBV29-1	TRBD1	few	TRBJ1-2	TGCAGCGCTATCGGGACAGGGGGCGACTATGGCTACACCTTC	CSAIGTGGDYGYTF
TRBV6-2/TRBV6-3	NA	few	TRBJ1-2	TGTGCCAGCACCAAAGGGTCGTCACAGAACTATGGCTACACCTTC	CASTKGSSQNYGYTF
TRBV7-2	TRBD2	NA	TRBJ2-3	TGTGCCAGCAGCACAAACCGAGGACTAGCGGCCCGCACAGATACGCAGTATTTT	CASSTNRGLAARTDTQYF
TRBV29-1	NA	NA	TRBJ1-4	TGCAGCGTGGGACGGTCAGGGAATGAAAAACTGTTTTTT	CSVGRSGNEKLFF
TRBV11-3	NA	NA	TRBJ2-7	TGTGCCAGCAGCTTAATATCGGACGAGCAGTACTTC	CASSLISDEQYF
TRBV9	NA	once	TRBJ2-1	TGTGCCAGCAGCGGAGAGGTGTCAATGAAGCAGTTCTTC	CASSGEVSMKQFF
TRBV20-1	NA	NA	TRBJ2-7	TGCAGTGCTAGATCCCGGGGGGAGCAGTACTTC	CSARSRGEQYF
TRBV6-6	NA	NA	TRBJ1-2	TGTGCCAGCAATCACCCCGGGGCTGTTTTGGGTGGCTACACCTTC	CASNHPGAVLGGYTF
TRBV28	NA	few	TRBJ2-3	TGTGCCACTTGCTCAACAGATACGCAGTATTTT	CATCSTDTQYF
TRBV20-1	NA	few	TRBJ1-1	TGCAGTGCCTCTCGGAGTGGGGACACTGAAGCTTTCTTT	CSASRSGDTEAFF
TRBV12-3/TRBV12-4	NA	few	TRBJ2-2	TGTGCCAGCAGTGGGGGCTCGGACGCAAACACCGGGGAGCTGTTTTTT	CASSGGSDANTGELFF
TRBV6-5	TRBD1	few	TRBJ1-6	TGTGCCAGCAGTCGACCGGGACAGGGTAATTCACCCCTCCACTTT	CASSRPGQGNSPLHF
TRBV6-1	NA	NA	TRBJ2-7	TGTGCCAGCAGTGAAGCGAGATACGTGGGTGAGCAGTACTTC	CASSEARYVGEQYF
TRBV10-3	TRBD1	NA	TRBJ1-4	TGTGCCACAACAGGGGGAGAGGAAAAACTGTTTTTT	CATTGGEEKLFF
TRBV6-6	NA	NA	TRBJ1-6	TGTGCCAGCATCGGAGACCGCGCCTATAATTCACCCCTCCACTTT	CASIGDRAYNSPLHF
TRBV4-2	NA	few	TRBJ2-5	TGTGCCAGCAGCGAGGGGTTCGGTGAGACCCATTACTTC	CASSEGFGETHYF
TRBV20-1	NA	NA	TRBJ1-6	TGCAGTGCTAGAGAGGAAAAAGGGAGCTCCTATAATTCACCCCTCCACTTT	CSAREEKGSSYNSPLHF
TRBV6-1	NA	NA	TRBJ2-2	TGTGCCAGCAGTGAAGTTAGGACCGGGGAGCTGTTTTTT	CASSEVRTGELFF
TRBV10-3	NA	NA	TRBJ1-5	TGTGCCATCACCCCGGGAAGAAGTCAGCCCCAGCATTTT	CAITPGRSQPQHF
TRBV27	NA	NA	TRBJ1-4	TGTGCCAGCAGTTTTCCCAAAGGAGAAAAACTGTTTTTT	CASSFPKGEKLFF
TRBV5-1	NA	NA	TRBJ1-2	TGCGCCAGCAGCTCGCTCGGACAAAACTATGGCTACACCTTC	CASSSLGQNYGYTF
TRBV4-3	NA	NA	TRBJ1-2	TGCGCCAGCAGCCAAGCAAAGGGGAAAACTAACTATGGCTACACCTTC	CASSQAKGKTNYGYTF
TRBV11-2	NA	NA	TRBJ2-7	TGTGCCAGCAGCTTAGACCGTAGTTCTGCTACTTACAATGAGCAGTACTTC	CASSLDRSSATYNEQYF
TRBV3-1	TRBD1	NA	TRBJ1-6	TGTGCCAGCAGCCAAGATTTCGCAGGGGGCCTCAGTTCACCCCTCCACTTT	CASSQDFAGGLSSPLHF
TRBV27	TRBD1	few	TRBJ2-1	TGTGCCGGCAGGACACACTGGACAGGGGCAGGCAATGAGCAGTTCTTC	CAGRTHWTGAGNEQFF
TRBV21-1	NA	NA	TRBJ2-3	TGTGCCAGCAGCAAAGGAGACAGGGGAAGGTCAGATACGCAGTATTTT	CASSKGDRGRSDTQYF
TRBV12-3/TRBV12-4	NA	NA	TRBJ1-5	TGTGCCAGCAGTTCCGGGACTAAAGATCAGCCCCAGCATTTT	CASSSGTKDQPQHF
TRBV7-8	NA	few	TRBJ1-1	TGTGCCAGCAGCTTAGTCAAGCAGGGGAAATACACTGAAGCTTTCTTT	CASSLVKQGKYTEAFF
TRBV25-1	NA	few	TRBJ2-3	TGTGCCAGCAGTGAATATAACGGGGCAGATACGCAGTATTTT	CASSEYNGADTQYF
TRBV5-1	NA	NA	TRBJ2-2	TGCGCCAGCAGATGGGGGACGAACACCGGGGAGCTGTTTTTT	CASRWGTNTGELFF
TRBV20-1	NA	many	TRBJ2-1	TGCAGTGCTAGTGAGGGTTACAATGAGCAGTTCTTC	CSASEGYNEQFF
TRBV6-5	NA	NA	TRBJ2-1	TGTGCCAGCAGACGGGGACGGTCCAATGAGCAGTTCTTC	CASRRGRSNEQFF
TRBV2	NA	NA	TRBJ2-5	TGTGCCAGCAGTGAACAGGGCACCCAGTACTTC	CASSEQGTQYF
TRBV20-1	NA	few	TRBJ2-7	TGCAGTGCTAGAGATGCCCAGGGGTCCTACGAGCAGTACTTC	CSARDAQGSYEQYF
TRBV9	NA	few	TRBJ2-3	TGTGCCAGCAGCGTAGTGGGGGCTTTCACAGATACGCAGTATTTT	CASSVVGAFTDTQYF
TRBV5-1	NA	many	TRBJ2-3	TGCGCCAGCAGTCTAGATACGACTAGCACAGATACGCAGTATTTT	CASSLDTTSTDTQYF
TRBV20-1	NA	NA	TRBJ2-7	TGCAGTGCTAGATCCCCGACCGGGTTCTCCTACGAGCAGTACTTC	CSARSPTGFSYEQYF
TRBV25-1	TRBD1	NA	TRBJ2-5	TGTGCCAGCAGTCTACAGGGGGCGAAGAGGAGAGAGACCCAGTACTTC	CASSLQGAKRRETQYF
TRBV20-1	TRBD1	NA	TRBJ1-3	TGCAGTGCGCAGAGGACAGGGGCTGGAAACACCATATATTTT	CSAQRTGAGNTIYF
TRBV9	TRBD1	NA	TRBJ2-1	TGTGCCAGCAGCCCCGGGACAGGGGAAGACAATGAGCAGTTCTTC	CASSPGTGEDNEQFF
TRBV4-3	TRBD1	many	TRBJ1-4	TGCGCCAGCAGCCAGGGGGGGACAGGGAGTGAAAAACTGTTTTTT	CASSQGGTGSEKLFF
TRBV10-3	TRBD1	NA	TRBJ1-1	TGTGCCATCAGTGAAAGGCCCGGGACAGGGGAGAACACTGAAGCTTTCTTT	CAISERPGTGENTEAFF
TRBV7-2	NA	many	TRBJ2-3	TGTGCCAGCAGCTTAAATCTTTTGGGCACAGATACGCAGTATTTT	CASSLNLLGTDTQYF
TRBV5-1	NA	few	TRBJ2-7	TGCGCCAGCAGCTTAGCTAGTACTCTCTACAATGAGCAGTACTTC	CASSLASTLYNEQYF
TRBV3-1	TRBD2	few	TRBJ2-1	TGTGCCAGCAGCCACCTAGGCGGGGGGTTCTACAATGAGCAGTTCTTC	CASSHLGGGFYNEQFF
TRBV20-1	NA	many	TRBJ1-5	TGCAGTGCTAGAGATAGGGGGAATCAGCCCCAGCATTTT	CSARDRGNQPQHF